This entry lists 22 T cell receptor beta chains sequenced from one sample in a study of T cell repertoires in cytomegalovirus infection. Their cognate antigens are unknown. Each CDR3 protein is one row after TCRdb ran MiXCR on the reads. The sample carries about 350,000 distinct CDR3 sequences, about 35% recorded once. The material sequenced was cultured PBMCs, taken from culture after CMV antigen stimulation. These TCRs come from a human donor in good health (CMV status not recorded). Some clones in this sample may be carry-over from other donors' samples.

The rearrangement joins TRBV19 to TRBJ2-7; TRBD1 might be the D (6 bases). CDR3 length equals 16 residues. V lost 8 bases to trimming and J lost 3 bases, with 23 bases between them. Germline CDR1 and CDR2: LNHDA and SQIVND (reference sequence). The chain's CDR3 is CASQKLRGWVFYEQYF. The CDR3 coding sequence is TGTGCCAGTCAAAAACTGAGGGGGTGGGTGTTCTACGAGCAGTACTTC.

J is TRBJ1-2 and V is TRBV14; weak D call: TRBD1 (5 bases). The CDR3 covers 14 residues. V was shortened by 1 base and J by 2 bases, with 8 bases between the two germline ends. Germline values: CDR1 SGHDN, CDR2 FVKESK. The CDR3 is CASSQAGGNYGYTF. The CDR3 bases are TGTGCCAGCAGCCAAGCTGGGGGGAACTATGGCTACACCTTC.

This clonotype showed up just a few times. The CDR3 sequence: CASYRTNSGNTIYF. CDR3 DNA sequence: TGTGCCAGCTACCGGACGAACTCTGGAAACACCATATATTTT. The chain employs TRBV19 and TRBJ1-3, with D hard to call. V was trimmed by 9 bases and J by 0 bases, leaving 12 bases between them. This CDR3 is built from 14 residues. Germline loops: CDR1 LNHDA, CDR2 SQIVND (reference sequence).

The rearrangement joins TRBV10-3 to TRBJ2-7; D unclear. CDR3 length: 13 residues. V was clipped by 11 bases and J by 0 bases, with 14 bases between them. In germline, CDR1 is ENHRY, CDR2 SYGVKD. CDR3 nucleotide sequence: TGTGCCGTTCAGCATACCGACTCCTACGAGCAGTACTTC. It specifies CAVQHTDSYEQYF.

A word on this clonotype: Sequence at one end of the junction differs from germline and may be a read error. The gene calls are TRBV19 and TRBJ1-1; tentative D call: TRBD1 (5 bases). Germline-derived CDR1 and CDR2 are LNHDA and SQIVND (reference sequence). This CDR3 is 13 amino acids long. The CDR3 sequence is CASTRGGDTEAFF. The CDR3 DNA reads as TGTGCGAGTACGCGGGGAGGGGACACTGAAGCTTTCTTT.

The gene calls are TRBV28 and TRBJ1-5; tentative D call: TRBD1 (5 bases). Per germline, CDR1 MDHEN and CDR2 SYDVKM. V lost 1 base, J lost 5 bases, and 15 bases lay in between. This CDR3 has 16 amino acids. The CDR3 spells CASSLFLRGWDQPQHF. In DNA form, the CDR3 reads TGTGCCAGCAGTTTATTTTTAAGGGGATGGGATCAGCCCCAGCATTTT.

The rearrangement links TRBV6-2 or TRBV6-3 to TRBJ1-5, with 8 bases lining up with TRBD1. CDR3 length: 15 residues. The germline V gene encodes CDR1 MNHEY and CDR2 SVGEGT. Unmatched junction bases numbered 7, after V lost 6 bases and J lost 3 bases. The CDR3 DNA sequence: TGTGCCAGCAGACCCCCAGGGGGCCCCAATCAGCCCCAGCATTTT. Translated: CASRPPGGPNQPQHF.

This clonotype was detected only a few times. The CDR3 bases are TGTGCCAGCAAGAGGGGGAGCGGACTGCCGGTGAGCGAGCAGTACTTC. Translating it yields CASKRGSGLPVSEQYF. The rearrangement uses TRBV7-2 and TRBJ2-7, with D possibly matching TRBD1 (6 bases). V gave up 7 bases and J gave up 6 bases, with 25 bases separating them. CDR1 and CDR2 (germline): SGHTA, FQGNSA. This CDR3 region has 16 residues.

In the case of this clonotype: A read error may produce the germline difference seen at one junction end. This sequence joins TRBV28 and TRBJ2-1, with D hard to call. CDR1 is MDHEN, CDR2 SYDVKM, per germline. The CDR3 runs to 10 residues. For the CDR3, the DNA is TGTGCCAGCAGTTACATTGAGCAGTTCTTC. This gives the protein CASSYIEQFF. The variable domain in full, completed from reference TRBV28 and TRBJ2-1, reads DVKVTQSSRYLVKRTGEKVFLECVQDMDHENMFWYRQDPGLGLRLIYFSYDVKMKEKGDIPEGYSVSREKKERFSLILESASTNQTSMYLCASSYIEQFFGPGTRLTVL.

The chain combines TRBV27 with TRBJ2-1; D is uncertain. CDR1 and CDR2 from the germline V gene are MNHEY and SMNVEV (reference sequence). Trimming took off 5 bases at V and 1 base at J, with 12 bases between the two ends. This CDR3 contains 15 residues. The CDR3 bases are TGTGCCAGCAGTGCCGACTCGATGTCCTACAATGAGCAGTTCTTC. It translates to CASSADSMSYNEQFF.

V gene TRBV7-9 combines with J gene TRBJ1-5; tentative D call: TRBD1 (5 bases). Germline loops: CDR1 SEHNR, CDR2 FQNEAQ (reference sequence). Trimming shortened V by 6 bases and J by 3 bases, and 9 bases separated the two germline ends. The CDR3 spans 13 residues. The CDR3: CASRETANQPQHF. CDR3 nucleotide sequence: TGTGCCAGCAGGGAGACAGCCAATCAGCCCCAGCATTTT.

The V call is TRBV19, the J call TRBJ2-3; 11 bases agree with TRBD2. V shed 5 bases, J shed 3 bases, and the junction held 7 bases outside the gene matches. Germline V CDR1 and CDR2: LNHDA, SQIVND (reference sequence). The CDR3 is 16 residues long. The CDR3 nucleotides read TGTGCCAGTAGTCCCCGAGGGACTAGCGGAACAGATACGCAGTATTTT. It yields the protein CASSPRGTSGTDTQYF. Drawing the rest from reference TRBV19 and TRBJ2-3, the complete variable domain is DGGITQSPKYLFRKEGQNVTLSCEQNLNHDAMYWYRQDPGQGLRLIYYSQIVNDFQKGDIAEGYSVSREKKESFPLTVTSAQKNPTAFYLCASSPRGTSGTDTQYFGPGTRLTVL.

Points on this clonotype: A much larger clone differs from this one at a single base, so this may be a read error. V is TRBV7-4 and J is TRBJ2-1; unclear D gene. CDR3 length equals 12 residues. Germline V gene sequence: CDR1 SGHVT, CDR2 SQSDAQ. V was shortened by 4 bases and J by 5 bases, with 6 bases between the two germline ends. The CDR3 sequence is CASSSRDNEQFF. The CDR3 bases are TGTGCCAGCAGCTCCCGCGACAATGAGCAGTTCTTC.

The chain employs TRBV6-8 and TRBJ2-1; a possible D gene is TRBD2 (6 bases). CDR3 length: 14 amino acids. CDR1 and CDR2 (germline): MNHGY, SAAAGT. Trimming took off 2 bases at V and 9 bases at J, with 14 bases between the two ends. CDR3 region: CASSYVGRPSEQFF. CDR3 sequence (DNA): TGTGCCAGCAGTTACGTCGGGAGACCCAGTGAGCAGTTCTTC.

The J gene is TRBJ1-3, the V gene TRBV5-1, with 10 bases fitting TRBD1. The CDR3 is made up of 16 amino acids. Germline CDR1 SGHRS, CDR2 YFSETQ. The ends lost 5 bases at V and 2 bases at J; junction bases unmatched: 7. CDR3 sequence: CASRFSGTGAGNTIYF. DNA of the CDR3: TGCGCCAGCAGATTTTCCGGGACAGGGGCTGGAAACACCATATATTTT.

The chain is built from TRBV30 and TRBJ1-1; the D gene is possibly TRBD1 (5 bases). V was cut by 0 bases and J by 5 bases, with 13 bases left in between. The length of the CDR3 is 14 residues. Germline V lookup: CDR1 GTSNPN, CDR2 SVGIG (reference sequence). The CDR3 DNA follows: TGTGCCTGGAGTGTAGGAGGGGTTGTTACTGAAGCTTTCTTT. Translated, it gives CAWSVGGVVTEAFF.

This chain uses TRBV11-2 with TRBJ2-7; the match to TRBD1 covers 9 bases. The CDR3 sequence is 17 residues long. Germline loops: CDR1 SGHAT, CDR2 FQNNGV. V shed 5 bases, J shed 3 bases, and the junction held 14 bases outside the gene matches. CDR3 DNA: TGTGCCAGCAGCCCTGGACAGGGGACACCTTTTCTCTACGAGCAGTACTTC. It codes for CASSPGQGTPFLYEQYF. The full variable domain, with the rest looked up from reference TRBV11-2 and TRBJ2-7, is EAGVAQSPRYKIIEKRQSVAFWCNPISGHATLYWYQQILGQGPKLLIQFQNNGVVDDSQLPKDRFSAERLKGVDSTLKIQPAKLEDSAVYLCASSPGQGTPFLYEQYFGPGTRLTVT.

The sample holds a few counts of this clonotype. The V gene is TRBV9, the J gene TRBJ2-5; a possible D gene is TRBD2 (5 bases). Germline lookup yields CDR1 SGDLS and CDR2 YYNGEE. The length of the CDR3 is 15 residues. V lost 2 bases and J lost 5, with 16 bases in between. The CDR3 reads CASSVAGNPGETQYF. CDR3 coding DNA: TGTGCCAGCAGCGTTGCCGGGAACCCCGGGGAGACCCAGTACTTC.

V gene TRBV6-1 combines with J gene TRBJ2-7; 10 bases map to TRBD2. From germline, CDR1 is MNHNS and CDR2 SASEGT. The CDR3 has 19 amino acids. V gave up 5 bases and J gave up 2 bases; unmatched junction bases: 18. The CDR3 DNA sequence: TGTGCCAGCAGTTCCCGCCGTTCATCTAGCGGGAGCGTCCCCTACGAGCAGTACGTC. Its translation: CASSSRRSSSGSVPYEQYV.

The table lists this clonotype with a few counts. The chain is built from TRBV7-3 and TRBJ2-1; 9 bases match TRBD2. Trimming at V came to 5 bases and at J to 13 bases, leaving 18 bases not matched to a gene. The length of the CDR3 is 16 residues. Germline CDR1 SGHTA, CDR2 FQGTGA. CDR3 coding DNA: TGTGCCAGCAGCCCGGAAGGTAGTCTAGCGGGAAAGGGTCAGTTCTTC. Its translation is CASSPEGSLAGKGQFF. Full variable domain (outside the CDR3, taken from reference TRBV7-3 and TRBJ2-1): GAGVSQTPSNKVTEKGKYVELRCDPISGHTALYWYRQSLGQGPEFLIYFQGTGAADDSGLPNDRFFAVRPEGSVSTLKIQRTERGDSAVYLCASSPEGSLAGKGQFFGPGTRLTVL.

This chain connects TRBV7-2 to TRBJ2-3; no clear D gene. Germline V gene data show CDR1 as SGHTA and CDR2 as FQGNSA. V was cut by 6 bases and J by 3 bases, with 10 bases left in between. The CDR3 totals 13 residues. CDR3 protein: CASRAQQTDTQYF. CDR3 in DNA: TGTGCCAGCAGGGCCCAGCAGACAGATACGCAGTATTTT.

In DNA, the CDR3 is TGTGCCAGCAGCGTAGAGGGAGCGCCAACCTACGAGCAGTACTTC. Protein sequence: CASSVEGAPTYEQYF. This chain uses TRBV9 with TRBJ2-7, with a possible D match to TRBD2 (5 bases). Germline V gene lookup returns CDR1 SGDLS and CDR2 YYNGEE. The V end lost 0 bases, the J end lost 2 bases, and 12 bases lay between the germline ends. The length of the CDR3 is 15 residues.